The 19 T cell receptor beta chains given below trace back to one sample, sequenced in a study of blood T cells in healthy people across ages. Sample-barcoded 5' priming and a J-beta primer mix drove a second PCR of about 6 to 12 cycles. TCRdb used MiXCR to reprocess the 5' RACE reads, holding one entry per CDR3 protein. This table holds approximately 730,000 distinct CDR3 sequences, roughly 53% found once. Sequenced input: blood. All receptors derive from a man older than 75 in good health.

This clonotype has a handful of counts. The V gene is TRBV7-2, the J gene TRBJ2-4; TRBD2 aligns across 13 bases. The J call is in doubt because the DNA end fits TRBJ2-7 better. Germline loops: CDR1 SGHTA, CDR2 FQGNSA. This CDR3 has 15 amino acids. Here the CDR3 reads CASSWTSGSIYEQYF. For the CDR3, the DNA is TGTGCCAGCAGCTGGACTAGCGGGAGTATCTACGAGCAGTACTTC.

The rearrangement links TRBV28 to TRBJ2-7, with D tentatively TRBD2 (6 bases). CDR1 is MDHEN and CDR2 is SYDVKM in the germline V gene. The CDR3 is 15 residues long. V lost 5 bases, J lost 12 bases, and 26 bases lay in between. The CDR3 protein is CASSPGAGAQSKRYF. The CDR3 DNA follows: TGTGCCAGCAGTCCGGGAGCGGGCGCTCAAAGTAAGCGGTACTTC. The full variable domain, rest sourced from reference TRBV28 and TRBJ2-7, is DVKVTQSSRYLVKRTGEKVFLECVQDMDHENMFWYRQDPGLGLRLIYFSYDVKMKEKGDIPEGYSVSREKKERFSLILESASTNQTSMYLCASSPGAGAQSKRYFGPGTRLTVT.

The chain combines TRBV25-1 with TRBJ1-6, with TRBD1 matching 8 bases. Germline lookup yields CDR1 MGHDK and CDR2 SYGVNS. The V segment lost 6 bases and the J segment 5 bases; nucleotides outside the gene matches: 6. CDR3 length: 15 amino acids. The CDR3 coding sequence is TGTGCCAGCAGAGACAGGGGCCAAAATAATTCACCCCTCCACTTT. This codes for CASRDRGQNNSPLHF.

V gene TRBV12-3 or TRBV12-4 combines with J gene TRBJ2-7, with 9 bases matching TRBD1. Unmatched junction bases numbered 12, after V lost 5 bases and J lost 4 bases. This CDR3 contains 16 residues. The CDR3 DNA reads TGTGCCAGCAGTCCGCCGGGACAGGGTGATTTTTACGAGCAGTACTTC. It encodes CASSPPGQGDFYEQYF.

This sequence joins TRBV27 and TRBJ2-1, with 7 nucleotides matching TRBD1. V gave up 2 bases and J gave up 0 bases; unmatched junction bases: 4. Germline CDR1 MNHEY, CDR2 SMNVEV (reference sequence). This CDR3 is 16 amino acids long. The CDR3 region has the DNA TGTGCCAGCAGTTTAACCCCAGGGGGCTCCTACAATGAGCAGTTCTTC. Translating it yields CASSLTPGGSYNEQFF.

V is TRBV3-1 and J is TRBJ2-1; maybe TRBD2 (6 bases). Trimming shortened V by 4 bases and J by 13 bases, and 17 bases separated the two germline ends. The V gene's germline CDR1 is LGHDT and CDR2 YNNKEL (reference sequence). The CDR3 is made up of 13 amino acids. CDR3 nucleotide sequence: TGTGCCAGCAGCCTAGGCGGGAACTCCCCCCAGTTCTTC. Its translation is CASSLGGNSPQFF.

The chain joins TRBV12-3 or TRBV12-4 to TRBJ2-5; 7 bases agree with TRBD1. With V trimmed by 7 bases and J by 7 bases, 15 bases remained unmatched. The CDR3 sequence is 15 residues long. This CDR3 reads CASTTPGQPPWTQYF. The CDR3 DNA sequence: TGTGCCAGCACCACACCGGGACAGCCTCCCTGGACCCAGTACTTC.

CDR3 protein: CAISVFLRGRNYGYTF. DNA of the CDR3: TGTGCCATCAGTGTTTTCCTCAGGGGCCGGAACTATGGCTACACCTTC. The chain employs TRBV10-3 and TRBJ1-2; tentative D call: TRBD1 (6 bases). Germline CDR1 is ENHRY and CDR2 is SYGVKD. The V gene lost 4 bases and the J gene lost 2 bases, with 17 bases spanning the gap. The CDR3 runs 16 residues.

The chain joins TRBV9 to TRBJ2-1; 12 bases agree with TRBD2. J lost 15 bases, V lost 3 bases, and 13 bases had no gene match. This CDR3 contains 15 residues. Germline CDR1 is SGDLS and CDR2 is YYNGEE. The CDR3 coding sequence is TGTGCCAGCAGCGACGGCAGCCTAGCGGGAGGGCCGAGGTTCTTC. Its translation: CASSDGSLAGGPRFF.

This clonotype was recorded once. The chain links TRBV2 to TRBJ2-5, with TRBD2 identical over 9 bases. The CDR3 spans 15 residues. CDR1 is SNHLY, CDR2 FYNNEI, per germline. Trimming cost V 6 bases and J 5 bases; bases outside gene matches: 10. The CDR3 sequence: CASRTGLAPRETQYF. The CDR3 nucleotides read TGTGCCAGCAGGACGGGACTAGCCCCAAGGGAGACCCAGTACTTC. The full variable domain, its missing parts supplied by reference TRBV2 and TRBJ2-5, is EPEVTQTPSHQVTQMGQEVILRCVPISNHLYFYWYRQILGQKVEFLVSFYNNEISEKSEIFDDQFSVERPDGSNFTLKIRSTKLEDSAMYFCASRTGLAPRETQYFGPGTRLLVL.

The chain couples TRBV29-1 to TRBJ2-3; 10 nucleotides align to TRBD1. The CDR3 runs to 14 residues. In germline, CDR1 is SQVTM, CDR2 ANQGSEA. V shed 6 bases and J 4 bases; nucleotides not matched to a gene: 7. CDR3 in amino acids: CSVAGTGDADTQYF. DNA for the CDR3: TGCAGCGTGGCCGGGACAGGGGACGCAGATACGCAGTATTTT.

There are a few counts of this clonotype. The chain combines TRBV7-9 with TRBJ2-7; D possibly corresponds to TRBD1 (6 bases). Trimming removed 0 bases from V and 7 bases from J, with 16 bases in between. This CDR3 is 15 amino acids long. Germline loops: CDR1 SEHNR, CDR2 FQNEAQ (reference sequence). The CDR3 sequence: CASSLARGVVWEQYF. CDR3 sequence (DNA): TGTGCCAGCAGCTTAGCCAGGGGAGTGGTCTGGGAGCAGTACTTC.

The V gene is TRBV20-1, the J gene TRBJ2-3; TRBD2 might be the D (7 bases). The V end lost 1 base, the J end lost 3 bases, and 17 bases lay between the germline ends. Germline V gene sequence: CDR1 DFQATT, CDR2 SNEGSKA (reference sequence). The CDR3 is 16 amino acids. The CDR3 loop is CSARATRGARTDTQYF. DNA for the CDR3: TGCAGTGCTAGAGCCACCCGGGGGGCGAGAACAGATACGCAGTATTTT.

V usage is TRBV25-1 and J usage is TRBJ1-2; D is unresolved. The CDR3 is 14 amino acids. The germline V and J ends were trimmed by 0 bases and 4 bases, with 9 bases remaining between them. Germline values: CDR1 MGHDK, CDR2 SYGVNS. CDR3 loop: CASSEYRQSYGYTF. The CDR3 DNA follows: TGTGCCAGCAGTGAATATCGGCAATCCTATGGCTACACCTTC.

The gene calls are TRBV20-1 and TRBJ2-5; 9 positions match TRBD1. Judging by the DNA end, TRBJ2-7 fits better; the J call may be wrong. Germline V CDR1 and CDR2: DFQATT, SNEGSKA (reference sequence). CDR3 length equals 15 residues. This chain's CDR3 is CSARGLQGAPYEQYF. The CDR3 DNA reads TGCAGTGCTAGAGGTTTACAGGGGGCCCCCTACGAGCAGTACTTC.

A few counts support this clonotype. The J gene is TRBJ2-1, the V gene TRBV12-3 or TRBV12-4; tentative D call: TRBD2 (6 bases). This CDR3 has 14 residues. The ends were cut back, 6 bases at V and 10 bases at J, with 19 bases in the middle. This chain's CDR3 is CASSPSGDGREQFF. The CDR3 nucleotides are TGTGCCAGCAGCCCCTCGGGGGACGGAAGAGAGCAGTTCTTC.

V usage is TRBV2 and J usage is TRBJ2-1, with 7 positions matching TRBD1. The V gene end was trimmed by 6 bases and the J gene end by 5 bases; junction bases not matched to a gene: 10. The CDR3 spans 15 residues. Germline V gene data show CDR1 as SNHLY and CDR2 as FYNNEI. Here the CDR3 reads CASRGQQTPNNEQFF. For the CDR3, the DNA is TGTGCCAGCAGGGGACAGCAGACTCCGAACAATGAGCAGTTCTTC.

This chain connects TRBV7-3 to TRBJ1-6; 10 bases align to TRBD1. CDR3 length: 14 residues. Germline loops: CDR1 SGHTA, CDR2 FQGTGA. Trimming removed 6 bases from V and 9 bases from J; junction bases left unmatched: 5. In DNA form, the CDR3 reads TGTGCCAGCAGTTCCGGGACAGGGGCTTCACCCCTCCACTTT. Translation gives CASSSGTGASPLHF.

This clonotype has just a few counts. V usage is TRBV5-1 and J usage is TRBJ2-1; 7 bases fit TRBD2. CDR3 size: 15 residues. Germline lookup yields CDR1 SGHRS and CDR2 YFSETQ. J was trimmed by 9 bases and V by 0 bases; bases with no gene match: 9. Written as DNA, the CDR3 is TGCGCCAGCAGCTTGGATCCAGCGGGATCTTCTGAGCAGTTCTTC. Its protein product is CASSLDPAGSSEQFF. The complete variable domain, with remaining parts taken from reference TRBV5-1 and TRBJ2-1, reads KAGVTQTPRYLIKTRGQQVTLSCSPISGHRSVSWYQQTPGQGLQFLFEYFSETQRNKGNFPGRFSGRQFSNSRSEMNVSTLELGDSALYLCASSLDPAGSSEQFFGPGTRLTVL.